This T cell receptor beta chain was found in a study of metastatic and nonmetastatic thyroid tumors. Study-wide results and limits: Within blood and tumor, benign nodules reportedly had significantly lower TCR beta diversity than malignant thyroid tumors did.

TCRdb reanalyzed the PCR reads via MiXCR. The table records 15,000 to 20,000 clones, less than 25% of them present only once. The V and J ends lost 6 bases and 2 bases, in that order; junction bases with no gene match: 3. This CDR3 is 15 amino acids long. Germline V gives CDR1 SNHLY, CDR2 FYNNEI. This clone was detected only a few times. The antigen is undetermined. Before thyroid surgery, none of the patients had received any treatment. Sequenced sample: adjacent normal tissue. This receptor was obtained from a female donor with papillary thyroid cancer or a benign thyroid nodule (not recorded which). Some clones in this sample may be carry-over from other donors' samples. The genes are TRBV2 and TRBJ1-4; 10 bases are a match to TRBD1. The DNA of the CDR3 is TGTGCCAGCAGAGCGGACAGGGGGACTAATGAAAAACTGTTTTTT. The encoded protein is CASRADRGTNEKLFF. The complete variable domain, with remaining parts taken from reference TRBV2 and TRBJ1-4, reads EPEVTQTPSHQVTQMGQEVILRCVPISNHLYFYWYRQILGQKVEFLVSFYNNEISEKSEIFDDQFSVERPDGSNFTLKIRSTKLEDSAMYFCASRADRGTNEKLFFGSGTQLSVL.